A selection of T cell receptor beta chains follows, all from one sample in a study of B cell selection in AIRE deficiency. TCRdb's copy holds only in-frame clones and misses some; the assay was immunoSEQ multiplex PCR. The sample yields tens of thousands of clones, 95% to 97% seen once. The sample was conventional CD4+ T cells sorted from PBMCs. The receptor set was obtained from a human donor with AIRE deficiency. Each CDR3 is given with its conserved first and last residue. The D gene is left open where the match is weak. Clone size is not always given. Where it is, it says once, few, many or a class for expanded clones.

abundance: once
v_gene: TRBV19
len: 14
j_gene: TRBJ2-7
d_gene: NA
CDR3aa: CASKDRRGYNEQYF
CDR3nt: TGTGCCAGTAAGGATCGGAGGGGTTACAACGAGCAGTACTTC

abundance: NA
v_gene: TRBV18
len: 14
j_gene: TRBJ1-4
d_gene: TRBD1
CDR3aa: CASSRQGSDEKLFF
CDR3nt: TGTGCCAGCTCACGACAGGGGTCGGATGAAAAACTGTTTTTT

abundance: NA
v_gene: TRBV28
len: 16
j_gene: TRBJ1-5
d_gene: TRBD1
CDR3aa: CASNVDRGIVNQPQHF
CDR3nt: TGTGCCAGCAATGTTGACAGGGGTATAGTCAATCAGCCCCAGCATTTT

abundance: NA
v_gene: TRBV2
len: 14
j_gene: TRBJ1-1
d_gene: TRBD1
CDR3aa: CASSRGQLNTEAFF
CDR3nt: TGTGCCAGCAGCAGGGGACAGCTGAACACTGAAGCTTTCTTT

abundance: NA
v_gene: TRBV7-9
len: 12
j_gene: TRBJ1-1
d_gene: NA
CDR3aa: CASSLVQGEAFF
CDR3nt: TGTGCCAGCAGCTTAGTGCAGGGAGAAGCTTTCTTT

abundance: NA
v_gene: TRBV27
len: 15
j_gene: TRBJ2-7
d_gene: TRBD1
CDR3aa: CASSQGQGRTYEQYF
CDR3nt: TGTGCCAGCAGTCAGGGACAGGGCCGAACCTACGAGCAGTACTTC

abundance: NA
v_gene: TRBV7-8
len: 15
j_gene: TRBJ1-4
d_gene: NA
CDR3aa: CASSIQTVNNEKLFF
CDR3nt: TGTGCCAGCAGCATTCAGACAGTCAATAATGAAAAACTGTTTTTT

abundance: NA
v_gene: TRBV5-4
len: 15
j_gene: TRBJ2-5
d_gene: TRBD2
CDR3aa: CASSLTSGRSETQYF
CDR3nt: TGTGCCAGCAGCTTGACTAGCGGGAGGTCGGAGACCCAGTACTTC

abundance: once
v_gene: TRBV5-4
len: 14
j_gene: TRBJ2-5
d_gene: NA
CDR3aa: CASSLVGQLETQYF
CDR3nt: TGTGCCAGCAGCTTGGTGGGGCAGCTAGAGACCCAGTACTTC

abundance: NA
v_gene: TRBV7-8
len: 15
j_gene: TRBJ1-4
d_gene: NA
CDR3aa: CASSIWTSYNEKLFF
CDR3nt: TGTGCCAGCAGCATCTGGACAAGCTACAATGAAAAACTGTTTTTT

abundance: few
v_gene: TRBV2
len: 14
j_gene: TRBJ1-5
d_gene: NA
CDR3aa: CASSIGLENQPQHF
CDR3nt: TGTGCCAGCAGTATCGGGTTGGAGAATCAGCCCCAGCATTTT

abundance: NA
v_gene: TRBV4-3
len: 15
j_gene: TRBJ1-2
d_gene: NA
CDR3aa: CASSQNAGVFGGYTF
CDR3nt: TGCGCCAGCAGCCAAAATGCAGGGGTTTTCGGCGGCTACACCTTC

abundance: NA
v_gene: TRBV2
len: 17
j_gene: TRBJ2-7
d_gene: TRBD1
CDR3aa: CASKSVHRDRADYEQYF
CDR3nt: TGTGCCAGCAAATCGGTTCACCGGGACAGGGCGGACTACGAGCAGTACTTC

abundance: NA
v_gene: TRBV4-2
len: 12
j_gene: TRBJ2-7
d_gene: TRBD1
CDR3aa: CASSRQGYEQYF
CDR3nt: TGTGCCAGCAGCCGACAGGGGTACGAGCAGTACTTC

abundance: NA
v_gene: TRBV11-3
len: 14
j_gene: TRBJ2-3
d_gene: NA
CDR3aa: CASSLGATTDTQYF
CDR3nt: TGTGCCAGCAGCTTAGGGGCTACCACAGATACGCAGTATTTT

abundance: NA
v_gene: TRBV15
len: 16
j_gene: TRBJ1-5
d_gene: NA
CDR3aa: CATSRAVGVGNQPQHF
CDR3nt: TGTGCCACCAGCAGAGCTGTGGGGGTAGGCAATCAGCCCCAGCATTTT

abundance: NA
v_gene: TRBV6-1
len: 12
j_gene: TRBJ2-1
d_gene: NA
CDR3aa: CASSGTSRKQFF
CDR3nt: TGTGCCAGCAGTGGAACTAGCCGTAAGCAGTTCTTC

abundance: NA
v_gene: TRBV28
len: 14
j_gene: TRBJ2-3
d_gene: NA
CDR3aa: CASTRTQRGGTQYF
CDR3nt: TGTGCCAGCACCCGGACCCAACGAGGGGGTACGCAGTATTTT

abundance: NA
v_gene: TRBV7-2
len: 14
j_gene: TRBJ1-2
d_gene: TRBD1
CDR3aa: CASSLGQGVRGYTF
CDR3nt: TGTGCCAGCAGCCTAGGACAGGGGGTTCGTGGCTACACCTTC

abundance: NA
v_gene: TRBV5-5
len: 16
j_gene: TRBJ2-3
d_gene: TRBD2
CDR3aa: CASSLASGRPGDTQYF
CDR3nt: TGTGCCAGCAGCTTGGCTAGCGGGAGGCCGGGGGATACGCAGTATTTT

abundance: NA
v_gene: TRBV4-1
len: 15
j_gene: TRBJ1-4
d_gene: NA
CDR3aa: CASSLLRQTDEKLFF
CDR3nt: TGCGCCAGCAGCCTCCTCAGACAGACAGATGAAAAACTGTTTTTT

abundance: NA
v_gene: TRBV5-8
len: 19
j_gene: TRBJ2-1
d_gene: TRBD2
CDR3aa: CASRWTGTSGSSSYNEQFF
CDR3nt: TGTGCCAGCAGATGGACCGGGACTAGCGGGAGTAGCTCCTACAATGAGCAGTTCTTC

abundance: once
v_gene: TRBV29-1
len: 16
j_gene: TRBJ1-1
d_gene: NA
CDR3aa: CSVEDRLGRMNTEAFF
CDR3nt: TGCAGCGTTGAAGACCGTCTCGGGCGGATGAACACTGAAGCTTTCTTT

abundance: once
v_gene: TRBV28
len: 12
j_gene: TRBJ2-7
d_gene: NA
CDR3aa: CASSLRRYEQYF
CDR3nt: TGTGCCAGCAGTTTAAGGCGATACGAGCAGTACTTC

abundance: NA
v_gene: TRBV7-2
len: 14
j_gene: TRBJ2-2
d_gene: NA
CDR3aa: CASSLVANTGELFF
CDR3nt: TGTGCCAGCAGCTTAGTGGCGAACACCGGGGAGCTGTTTTTT

abundance: NA
v_gene: TRBV7-2
len: 15
j_gene: TRBJ1-2
d_gene: TRBD1
CDR3aa: CASSASGTGGAGYTF
CDR3nt: TGTGCCAGCAGCGCCTCCGGGACAGGGGGCGCTGGCTACACCTTC

abundance: NA
v_gene: TRBV7-2
len: 11
j_gene: TRBJ2-5
d_gene: NA
CDR3aa: CASRNQETQYF
CDR3nt: TGTGCCAGCAGAAACCAAGAGACCCAGTACTTC

abundance: once
v_gene: TRBV23-1
len: 17
j_gene: TRBJ2-6
d_gene: NA
CDR3aa: CASSDCRQQSRANVLTF
CDR3nt: TGCGCCAGCAGTGACTGCAGGCAACAAAGTCGGGCCAACGTCCTGACTTTC

abundance: NA
v_gene: TRBV19
len: 13
j_gene: TRBJ1-2
d_gene: NA
CDR3aa: CASSPQGVYGYTF
CDR3nt: TGTGCCAGTAGTCCACAGGGAGTCTATGGCTACACCTTC

abundance: NA
v_gene: TRBV4-3
len: 15
j_gene: TRBJ1-3
d_gene: NA
CDR3aa: CASSLGGYSGNTIYF
CDR3nt: TGCGCCAGCAGCCTGGGGGGGTACTCTGGAAACACCATATATTTT

abundance: NA
v_gene: TRBV6-1
len: 14
j_gene: TRBJ2-5
d_gene: NA
CDR3aa: CASSEGDSRETQYF
CDR3nt: TGTGCCAGCAGTGAAGGAGACAGCCGAGAGACCCAGTACTTC

abundance: NA
v_gene: TRBV4-1
len: 20
j_gene: TRBJ2-6
d_gene: NA
CDR3aa: CASSQEGGFTQNSGANVLTF
CDR3nt: TGCGCCAGCAGCCAAGAGGGCGGCTTTACCCAAAACTCTGGGGCCAACGTCCTGACTTTC

abundance: NA
v_gene: TRBV5-4
len: 15
j_gene: TRBJ1-5
d_gene: TRBD1
CDR3aa: CASSPGTERSQPQHF
CDR3nt: TGTGCCAGCAGCCCCGGGACAGAGCGTTCTCAGCCCCAGCATTTT

abundance: once
v_gene: TRBV10-3
len: 16
j_gene: TRBJ2-3
d_gene: NA
CDR3aa: CAISDRRDPRTDTQYF
CDR3nt: TGTGCCATCAGTGACCGCCGAGACCCTCGCACAGATACGCAGTATTTT

abundance: NA
v_gene: TRBV5-1
len: 14
j_gene: TRBJ2-7
d_gene: TRBD1
CDR3aa: CASSLGQGFDEQYF
CDR3nt: TGCGCCAGCAGCCTAGGACAGGGGTTCGACGAGCAGTACTTC

abundance: NA
v_gene: TRBV5-4
len: 14
j_gene: TRBJ1-1
d_gene: NA
CDR3aa: CASSQDRAPTEAFF
CDR3nt: TGCGCCAGCAGCCAAGATCGGGCGCCCACCGAAGCTTTCTTT

abundance: once
v_gene: TRBV18
len: 15
j_gene: TRBJ2-7
d_gene: NA
CDR3aa: CASSLTSPRTYEQYF
CDR3nt: TGTGCCAGCTCACTTACGAGCCCTCGAACCTACGAGCAGTACTTC

abundance: NA
v_gene: TRBV29-1
len: 14
j_gene: TRBJ2-2
d_gene: NA
CDR3aa: CSARAYEGAGELFF
CDR3nt: TGCAGCGCGAGAGCTTACGAAGGAGCTGGGGAGCTGTTTTTT